The rows below give T cell receptor beta chains drawn from one sample of a study of T-cell memory formation after mild COVID-19. TCRdb recomputed calls from the 5' RACE reads with MiXCR, one row per CDR3 protein. The sample yields 400,000 to 500,000 distinct CDR3 sequences, more than 15% seen once. The source material was PBMCs or a T cell subset sorted from them (not recorded which). The receptors come from a man aged 18 to 30 who had mild COVID-19 (a few samples of this study predate the infection). Cell type and time point are not known. Both conserved end residues are trimmed from each CDR3. Size is stated for part of the rows, as once, few or many counts, or as a class when the clone is expanded.

ASTSGREQY,TRBJ2-7,TRBV6-5,many
ASRGLDMVAKNIQY,TRBJ2-4,TRBV6-6,few
ASRNAGTGGNEQF,TRBJ2-1,TRBV13,few
ASRPPGRTAPLH,TRBJ1-6,TRBV7-9,few
ASSQRDTLYNEQF,TRBJ2-1,TRBV4-1,few
ASSFGVSSYNEQF,TRBJ2-1,TRBV7-2,few
AISFLNTGELF,TRBJ2-2,TRBV10-3,few
ASSLSGYRNQPQH,TRBJ1-5,TRBV5-1,NA
ASSGVQGAGELF,TRBJ2-2,TRBV5-1,few
ASSASGTGHYEQY,TRBJ2-7,TRBV9,NA
ASSPGGGFVYGYT,TRBJ1-2,TRBV28,NA
ASSRGLAGTKETQY,TRBJ2-5,TRBV7-9,few
SAPRPWAMNTEAF,TRBJ1-1,TRBV20-1,few
ASSLQGSMNTEAF,TRBJ1-1,TRBV7-3,many
ASSQRTGGYEKLF,TRBJ1-4,TRBV4-3,NA
ASSAVFGNTIY,TRBJ1-3,TRBV9,NA
ASSQAEANTEAF,TRBJ1-1,TRBV4-1,few
ASSHGTGNQETQY,TRBJ2-5,TRBV5-1,few
ASSVEGGMNTEAF,TRBJ1-1,TRBV9,NA
ASSLALGALQETQY,TRBJ2-5,TRBV5-1,few
SARAEQETQY,TRBJ2-5,TRBV20-1,few
ASSQGSQKDQPQH,TRBJ1-5,TRBV3-1,NA
ASSEGSRSTDTQY,TRBJ2-3,TRBV2,NA
ASSQATRGSETQY,TRBJ2-5,TRBV4-1,few
SATGTGRTDTQY,TRBJ2-3,TRBV29-1,NA
ASKWGGRHTQY,TRBJ2-3,TRBV5-6,few
ASGVTGSTGELF,TRBJ2-2,TRBV10-2,few
SARDRDRYYGYT,TRBJ1-2,TRBV20-1,NA
ATSPRANTGELF,TRBJ2-2,TRBV24-1,few
ASCLEGFSNQPQH,TRBJ1-5,TRBV5-1,NA
ASSLEARPRETQY,TRBJ2-5,TRBV7-2,NA
ASSYSFSGGRTDTQY,TRBJ2-3,TRBV6-5,many
ASSMEGVSTEAF,TRBJ1-1,TRBV6-6,few
ASSVKGLTRAKNIQY,TRBJ2-4,TRBV9,NA
ASSFLETQY,TRBJ2-5,TRBV11-2,many
ASSPGGSEYNSPLH,TRBJ1-6,TRBV5-1,few
ASSSWADGGYT,TRBJ1-2,TRBV12-3/TRBV12-4,NA
ASKWGIGGETQY,TRBJ2-5,TRBV2,few
ASLGTGGLWETQY,TRBJ2-5,TRBV5-6,few
ASSGGQGGTDTQY,TRBJ2-3,TRBV2,many
ASGSPGNYGYT,TRBJ1-2,TRBV28,few
ASSLNGGGYEQY,TRBJ2-7,TRBV11-2,NA
SATAGFSNEKLF,TRBJ1-4,TRBV20-1,NA
SVQGLSEQY,TRBJ2-7,TRBV29-1,NA
ASSQTLNYGYT,TRBJ1-2,TRBV12-3/TRBV12-4,many
ASSQVGLYEQY,TRBJ2-7,TRBV4-1,few
ASSTGTQNTGELF,TRBJ2-2,TRBV19,NA
ASSHLGGNQPQH,TRBJ1-5,TRBV5-8,NA
ASSLEAADYGYT,TRBJ1-2,TRBV7-6,few
SATGTSGNTDTQY,TRBJ2-3,TRBV29-1,few
ASSQGSAGKETQY,TRBJ2-5,TRBV4-2,NA
ATSGGSGGYNEQF,TRBJ2-1,TRBV24-1,once
SARAGSTIY,TRBJ1-3,TRBV20-1,NA
ASSLGGPRQY,TRBJ2-7,TRBV7-9,NA
ASSFSGGATNTDTQY,TRBJ2-3,TRBV5-5,NA
ASSLDFQAGEAF,TRBJ1-1,TRBV5-1,NA
ASSLEGASLYGYT,TRBJ1-2,TRBV12-3/TRBV12-4,few
ASTSGQGSGANVLT,TRBJ2-6,TRBV19,few
ATRSPETGSYEQY,TRBJ2-7,TRBV24-1,NA